Presented here are 4 T cell receptor beta chains from one specimen sequenced in a study of molecular identifiers for immune sequencing clone quantification. From the PCR reads, TCRdb called clonotypes with MiXCR, one entry per CDR3 protein. The table lists some 320,000 distinct CDR3 sequences, 24% of them singletons. The sequenced material came from naive CD8+ T cells from blood, with Jurkat cell RNA spiked in. The sample's subset: FACS-sorted CD8+CD4-CCR7+CD45RA+ naive T cells. The origin of the receptors is a human donor in good health. Some libraries in this study had Jurkat cell RNA spiked in.

The sample holds many counts of this clonotype. V gene TRBV20-1 combines with J gene TRBJ2-5, with 7 bases that match TRBD1. With V trimmed by 6 bases and J by 2 bases, 12 bases remained unmatched. The CDR3 has 15 residues. CDR1 and CDR2 (germline): DFQATT, SNEGSKA (reference sequence). The CDR3 coding sequence is TGCAGTGCCTACCCAACAGGGGATTGGCAAGAGACCCAGTACTTC. Residues: CSAYPTGDWQETQYF.

This clonotype showed up many times. The chain links TRBV2 to TRBJ1-2; D gene ambiguous. Germline V gene data show CDR1 as SNHLY and CDR2 as FYNNEI. The CDR3 contains 14 residues. The V end lost 6 bases, the J end lost 5 bases, and 16 bases lay between the germline ends. CDR3 DNA: TGTGCCAGCAGCGAGGATTACAGTCAGTATGGCTACACCTTC. Translation: CASSEDYSQYGYTF.

This clonotype was observed many times. The CDR3 loop is CASSQASGVTEAFF. The CDR3 DNA reads as TGCGCCAGCAGCCAAGCTTCAGGGGTCACTGAAGCTTTCTTT. This chain links TRBV4-1 with TRBJ1-1, with a tentative D call TRBD1 (6 bases). V lost 1 base to trimming and J lost 4 bases, with 10 bases between them. CDR1 is MGHRA and CDR2 is YSYEKL in the germline V gene. The CDR3 is 14 amino acids.

V and J are TRBV7-6 and TRBJ2-3; 11 bases line up with TRBD2. CDR3 size: 21 residues. J gave up 0 bases and V 1 base, and 15 bases lay outside the gene matches. Germline CDR1 SGHVS, CDR2 FNYEAQ. CDR3 DNA: TGTGCCAGCAGCTTAGATTGGGCAACTGGGACTAGCGGAGCTAGCACAGATACGCAGTATTTT. Amino acids: CASSLDWATGTSGASTDTQYF.